A selection of T cell receptor beta chains follows, all from one sample in a study of blood T cell repertoires in COVID-19. Assay used: immunoSEQ multiplex PCR; TCRdb lists only in-frame clones, some missing. The data show roughly 360,000 clones, around 87% seen once. Material for sequencing was PBMCs or T cells enriched from blood (not recorded which). The receptors derive from a man younger than 40 who had recovered from COVID-19. Each CDR3 is given with its conserved first and last residue.

V gene: TRBV29-1; CDR3 protein: CSVLEREGKLFF
V gene: TRBV7-2; CDR3 protein: CASSFDLETQYF
V gene: TRBV28; CDR3 protein: CASSLGLGMVGKPQHF
V gene: TRBV13; CDR3 protein: CASSLGTGQNYGYTF
V gene: TRBV6-1; CDR3 protein: CASSERTGIGGNTEAFF
V gene: TRBV5-4; CDR3 protein: CASSFEGGNTYEQYF
V gene: TRBV18; CDR3 protein: CASSPELTGSEQYF
V gene: TRBV19; CDR3 protein: CASSIQDRGNQPQHF
V gene: TRBV2; CDR3 protein: CASSAEAGVGYTF
V gene: TRBV9; CDR3 protein: CASSPLQGSPIGYTF
V gene: TRBV6-5; CDR3 protein: CASSYKDYTIYF
V gene: TRBV28; CDR3 protein: CASRVGGYGYTF
V gene: TRBV6-5; CDR3 protein: CASSRGRGTEAFF
V gene: TRBV3-1/TRBV3-2; CDR3 protein: CASSRLQGEGYTF
V gene: TRBV27; CDR3 protein: CASSPYPNYGYTF
V gene: TRBV6-1; CDR3 protein: CASRTGHTANYGYTF
V gene: TRBV25-1; CDR3 protein: CASSVDGTVITDYGYTF
V gene: TRBV28; CDR3 protein: CASSPQTGNTEAFF
V gene: TRBV6-6; CDR3 protein: CASSYGGAPAGELFF
V gene: TRBV29-1; CDR3 protein: CSVGGTGGQGYTF
V gene: TRBV25-1; CDR3 protein: CASERVGEQFF
V gene: TRBV5-4; CDR3 protein: CASSLYAGGQFF
V gene: TRBV12-3/TRBV12-4; CDR3 protein: CASSLRVTYEQYF
V gene: TRBV7-2; CDR3 protein: CASSLRRGGPETQYF
V gene: TRBV6-1; CDR3 protein: CASSEIKEKGAWSPLHF
V gene: TRBV5-6; CDR3 protein: CASSLGTGGLREQYF
V gene: TRBV9; CDR3 protein: CASSVRQGVNTDTQYF
V gene: TRBV3-1/TRBV3-2; CDR3 protein: CASSQGGSHQPQHF
V gene: TRBV18; CDR3 protein: CASSTQGPAYEQYF
V gene: TRBV27; CDR3 protein: CASGRTDTQYF
V gene: TRBV7-9; CDR3 protein: CASSLNQGQETQYF
V gene: TRBV6-5; CDR3 protein: CASSYRRQGFGNEQFF
V gene: TRBV2; CDR3 protein: CASSDQVGETQYF
V gene: TRBV7-9; CDR3 protein: CASSLGQGTVDYEQYF
V gene: TRBV2; CDR3 protein: CASSERGRAGQNSPLHF
V gene: TRBV2; CDR3 protein: CASSVGQSSAGANVLTF
V gene: TRBV27; CDR3 protein: CASTPSLSTGRTEAFF
V gene: TRBV6-5; CDR3 protein: CASSSHSGGFGDTQYF
V gene: TRBV19; CDR3 protein: CASSRDSEETQYF
V gene: TRBV30; CDR3 protein: CAWSNRARGNEQFF
V gene: TRBV5-5; CDR3 protein: CASSSVLSSYNSPLHF
V gene: TRBV19; CDR3 protein: CASSISITGQLNQPQHF
V gene: TRBV7-8; CDR3 protein: CASSLGAFFKGYTF
V gene: TRBV3-1/TRBV3-2; CDR3 protein: CASSEQVYGYTF
V gene: TRBV19; CDR3 protein: CASSRPGQPQHF